The sequence of this T cell receptor (beta chain) was determined in a study of blood T cell repertoires in COVID-19. Study details: Italy, Spain and the United States were the sources of the convalescent and acute COVID-19 samples.

Participants came from roughly 25 US areas, aged about 18 to 95 years. What the recovered Cohort 3 donors had was two negative PCRs, clearance, or symptom resolution. CDR3 length: 13 residues. Germline-derived CDR1 and CDR2 are SGHRS and YFSETQ. V gave up 0 bases and J gave up 0 bases, with 3 bases separating them. Authors' processing steps: Amplification of reference gene primers provided the estimated nucleated cell counts. Sequenced by immunoSEQ multiplex PCR; TCRdb stores in-frame clones only, minus some. V and J calls and clone size are as listed in that table; D and trimming were resolved from the DNA. The data hold a few hundred thousand clones, with 80% to 95% observed a single time.

This chain links TRBV5-1 with TRBJ1-2, with D hard to call. The clonotype originates from a woman in her 30s who had recovered from COVID-19. The sequenced sample was PBMCs or T cells enriched from blood (not recorded which). In DNA form, the CDR3 reads TGCGCCAGCAGCTTGGTAGCTAACTATGGCTACACCTTC. Translation: CASSLVANYGYTF.